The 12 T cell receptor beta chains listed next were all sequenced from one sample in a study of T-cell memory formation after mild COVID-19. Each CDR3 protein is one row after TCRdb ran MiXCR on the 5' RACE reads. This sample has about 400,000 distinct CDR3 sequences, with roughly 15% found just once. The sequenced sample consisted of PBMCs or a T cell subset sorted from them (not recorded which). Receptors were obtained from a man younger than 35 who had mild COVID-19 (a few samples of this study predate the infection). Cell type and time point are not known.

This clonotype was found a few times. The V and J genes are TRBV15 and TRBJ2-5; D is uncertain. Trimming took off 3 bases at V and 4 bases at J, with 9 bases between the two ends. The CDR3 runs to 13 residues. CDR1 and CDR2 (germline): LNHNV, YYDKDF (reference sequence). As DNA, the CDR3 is TGTGCCACCAGCAGTGGGTGGGTAGAGACCCAGTACTTC. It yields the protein CATSSGWVETQYF.

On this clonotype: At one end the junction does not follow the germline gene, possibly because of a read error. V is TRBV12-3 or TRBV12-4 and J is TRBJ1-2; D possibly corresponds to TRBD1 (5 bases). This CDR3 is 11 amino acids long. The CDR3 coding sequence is TGCTGCGTGAGGGACTTCTATGGCTACACCTTC. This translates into CCVRDFYGYTF.

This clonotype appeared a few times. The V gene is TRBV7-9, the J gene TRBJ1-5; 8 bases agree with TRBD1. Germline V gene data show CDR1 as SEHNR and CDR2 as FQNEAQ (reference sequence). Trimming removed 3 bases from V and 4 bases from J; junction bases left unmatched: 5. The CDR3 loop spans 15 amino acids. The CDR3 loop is CASSFSRGLNQPQHF. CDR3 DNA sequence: TGTGCCAGCAGCTTCAGCAGGGGGCTGAATCAGCCCCAGCATTTT. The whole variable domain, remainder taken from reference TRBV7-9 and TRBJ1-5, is DTGVSQNPRHKITKRGQNVTFRCDPISEHNRLYWYRQTLGQGPEFLTYFQNEAQLEKSRLLSDRFSAERPKGSFSTLEIQRTEQGDSAMYLCASSFSRGLNQPQHFGDGTRLSIL.

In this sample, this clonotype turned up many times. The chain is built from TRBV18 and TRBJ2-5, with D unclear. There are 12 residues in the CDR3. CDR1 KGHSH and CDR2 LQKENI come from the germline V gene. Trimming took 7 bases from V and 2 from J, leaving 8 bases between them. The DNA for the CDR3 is TGTGCCAGCTGTGACTTTCAAGAGACCCAGTACTTC. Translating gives CASCDFQETQYF.

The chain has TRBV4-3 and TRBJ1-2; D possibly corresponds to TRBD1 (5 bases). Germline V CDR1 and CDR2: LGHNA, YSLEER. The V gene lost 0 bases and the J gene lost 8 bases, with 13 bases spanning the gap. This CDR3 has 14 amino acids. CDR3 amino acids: CASSQEGLRDGYTF. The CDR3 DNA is TGCGCCAGCAGCCAAGAGGGGCTCCGGGACGGCTACACCTTC.

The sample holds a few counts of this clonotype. The DNA for the CDR3 is TGTGCCAGCAGCACTCTGATTAATTCACCCCTCCACTTT. Translated, it gives CASSTLINSPLHF. This chain links TRBV21-1 with TRBJ1-6. TRBV21-1 is marked as a pseudogene. The CDR3 covers 13 residues.

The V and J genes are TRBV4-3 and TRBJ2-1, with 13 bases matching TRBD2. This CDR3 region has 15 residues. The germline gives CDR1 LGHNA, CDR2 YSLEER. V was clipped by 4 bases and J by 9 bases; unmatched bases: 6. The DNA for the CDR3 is TGCGCCAGCAGCCCTGGACTAGCGGGGGTGACTGAGCAGTTCTTC. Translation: CASSPGLAGVTEQFF.

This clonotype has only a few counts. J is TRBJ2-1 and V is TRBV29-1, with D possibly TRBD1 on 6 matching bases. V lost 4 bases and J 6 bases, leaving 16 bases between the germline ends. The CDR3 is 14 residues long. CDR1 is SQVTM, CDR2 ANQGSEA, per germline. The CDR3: CSVVPTPRGNEQFF. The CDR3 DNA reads TGCAGCGTTGTGCCTACCCCCAGGGGCAATGAGCAGTTCTTC.

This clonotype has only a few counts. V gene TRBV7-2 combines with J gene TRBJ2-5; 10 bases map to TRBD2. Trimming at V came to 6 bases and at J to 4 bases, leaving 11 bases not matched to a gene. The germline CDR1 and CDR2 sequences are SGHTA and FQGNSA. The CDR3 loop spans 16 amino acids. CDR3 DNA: TGTGCCAGCAGACAAACAAGCGGGGGGGCCTCAGAGACCCAGTACTTC. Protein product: CASRQTSGGASETQYF.

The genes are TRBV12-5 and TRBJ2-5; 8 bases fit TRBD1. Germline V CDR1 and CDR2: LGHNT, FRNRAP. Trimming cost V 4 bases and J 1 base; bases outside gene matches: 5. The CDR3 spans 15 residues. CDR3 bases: TGTGCTAGTGGTTGGGGACAGGTAACCCAAGAGACCCAGTACTTC. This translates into CASGWGQVTQETQYF. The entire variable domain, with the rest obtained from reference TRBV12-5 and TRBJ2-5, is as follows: DARVTQTPRHKVTEMGQEVTMRCQPILGHNTVFWYRQTMMQGLELLAYFRNRAPLDDSGMPKDRFSAEMPDATLATLKIQPSEPRDSAVYFCASGWGQVTQETQYFGPGTRLLVL.

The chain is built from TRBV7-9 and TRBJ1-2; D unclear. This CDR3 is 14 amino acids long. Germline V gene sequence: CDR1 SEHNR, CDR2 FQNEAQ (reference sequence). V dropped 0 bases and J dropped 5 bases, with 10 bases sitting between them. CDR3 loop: CASSLAWTFYGYTF. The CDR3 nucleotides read TGTGCCAGCAGCTTAGCGTGGACCTTTTATGGCTACACCTTC.

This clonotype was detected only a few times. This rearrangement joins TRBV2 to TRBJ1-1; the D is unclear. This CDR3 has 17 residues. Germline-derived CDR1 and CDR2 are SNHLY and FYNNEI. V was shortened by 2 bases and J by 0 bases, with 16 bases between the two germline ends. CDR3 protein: CASSETVIISMNTEAFF. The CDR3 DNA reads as TGTGCCAGCAGTGAAACCGTGATTATATCCATGAACACTGAAGCTTTCTTT.